What follows is one T cell receptor (beta chain) and its context. Only in-frame clones appear in the TCRdb table, and some are missing; sequencing was by immunoSEQ multiplex PCR. The table shows about 24,000 clones, with roughly 83% occurring only once. Disease in patients was locally advanced or metastatic urothelial carcinoma. Each patient gave between 1 and 8 samples of peripheral blood mononuclear cells, which were collected pretreatment and during treatment. Trimming pared 6 bases from V and 0 bases from J, leaving 12 bases between. The V gene's germline CDR1 is MDHEN and CDR2 SYDVKM. CDR3 length equals 14 residues. This record belongs to a study of PD-L1 blockade in urothelial cancer. Whole-study context: Enrolled patients had been treated previously with 0 to 3 chemotherapy regimens.

This specimen consisted of PBMCs, obtained around atezolizumab (anti-PD-L1) treatment. This chain connects TRBV28 to TRBJ2-7; D call uncertain. The sequence came from a man aged 65 to 79 with urothelial cancer. The CDR3: CASSQLDGSYEQYF. In nucleotides, the CDR3 is TGTGCCAGCAGCCAGCTAGACGGCTCCTACGAGCAGTACTTC.